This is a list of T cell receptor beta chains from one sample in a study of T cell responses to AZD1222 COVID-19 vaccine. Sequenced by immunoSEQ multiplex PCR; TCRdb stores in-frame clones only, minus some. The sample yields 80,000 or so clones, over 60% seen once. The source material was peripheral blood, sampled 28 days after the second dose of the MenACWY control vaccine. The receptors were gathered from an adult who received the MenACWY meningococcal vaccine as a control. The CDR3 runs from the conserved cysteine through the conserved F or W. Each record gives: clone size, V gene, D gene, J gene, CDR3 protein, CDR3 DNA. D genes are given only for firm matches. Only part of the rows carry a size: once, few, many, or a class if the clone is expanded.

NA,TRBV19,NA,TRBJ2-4,CASSRPLAKNIQYF,TGTGCCAGTAGCCGTCCGTTGGCCAAAAACATTCAGTACTTC
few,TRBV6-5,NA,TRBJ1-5,CASSPDRNQPQHF,TGTGCCAGCAGTCCGGACAGAAATCAGCCCCAGCATTTT
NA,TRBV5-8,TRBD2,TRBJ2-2,CASSLARLAGGPNTGELFF,TGTGCCAGCAGCTTGGCCCGACTAGCGGGGGGGCCCAACACCGGGGAGCTGTTTTTT
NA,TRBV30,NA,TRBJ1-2,CAWGGTYVGYTF,TGTGCCTGGGGGGGGACCTACGTTGGCTACACCTTC
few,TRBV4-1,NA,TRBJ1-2,CASSQTITRGPNYGYTF,TGCGCCAGCAGCCAAACTATCACCAGGGGCCCTAACTATGGCTACACCTTC
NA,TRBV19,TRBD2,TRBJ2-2,CASRSPGLAGDTGELFF,TGTGCCAGTCGCTCCCCGGGACTAGCGGGGGACACCGGGGAGCTGTTTTTT
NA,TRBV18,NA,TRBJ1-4,CASSPNGGNEKLFF,TGTGCCAGCTCACCAAATGGGGGCAATGAAAAACTGTTTTTT
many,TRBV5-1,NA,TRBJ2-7,CASSPTAGVQLEQYF,TGCGCCAGCAGCCCGACCGCCGGGGTCCAACTCGAGCAGTACTTC
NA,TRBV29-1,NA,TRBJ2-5,CSVEVAETQYF,TGCAGCGTTGAAGTGGCGGAGACCCAGTACTTC
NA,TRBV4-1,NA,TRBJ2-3,CASSQDGDPPGDSTDTQYF,TGCGCCAGCAGCCAAGATGGGGACCCTCCAGGGGATAGCACAGATACGCAGTATTTT
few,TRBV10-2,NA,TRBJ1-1,CASSDRGNTEAFF,TGCGCCAGCAGTGACCGGGGAAACACTGAAGCTTTCTTT
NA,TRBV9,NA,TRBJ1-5,CASSAQGTPDQPQHF,TGTGCCAGCAGCGCGCAGGGAACGCCGGATCAGCCCCAGCATTTT
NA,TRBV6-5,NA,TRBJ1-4,CASSHSPVEKLFF,TGTGCCAGCAGCCACTCCCCCGTCGAAAAACTGTTTTTT
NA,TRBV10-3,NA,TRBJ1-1,CAISDGTMNTEAFF,TGTGCCATCAGTGACGGGACCATGAACACTGAAGCTTTCTTT
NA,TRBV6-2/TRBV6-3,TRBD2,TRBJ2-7,CASSSTGTSGTYEQYF,TGTGCCAGCAGCAGCACCGGGACTAGCGGGACCTACGAGCAGTACTTC
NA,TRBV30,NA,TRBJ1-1,CAWSVRGAGAFF,TGTGCCTGGAGTGTAAGGGGAGCGGGAGCTTTCTTT
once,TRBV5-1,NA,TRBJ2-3,CASSLGLRGGGTDTQYF,TGCGCCAGCAGCTTGGGACTTCGAGGAGGTGGGACAGATACGCAGTATTTT
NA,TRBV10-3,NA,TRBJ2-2,CAISESQGALNTGELFF,TGTGCCATCAGTGAGTCCCAAGGGGCACTGAACACCGGGGAGCTGTTTTTT
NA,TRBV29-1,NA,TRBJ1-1,CSVEVRGRADTEAFF,TGCAGCGTTGAAGTTCGTGGCAGGGCCGACACTGAAGCTTTCTTT
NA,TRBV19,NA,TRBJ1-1,CATASMNTEAFF,TGTGCCACCGCATCGATGAACACTGAAGCTTTCTTT
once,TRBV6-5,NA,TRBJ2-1,CASTRGTWVGQFF,TGTGCCAGCACTCGGGGTACCTGGGTAGGGCAGTTCTTC
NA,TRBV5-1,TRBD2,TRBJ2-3,CASSWTSPTDTQYF,TGCGCCAGCAGCTGGACTAGTCCCACAGATACGCAGTATTTT
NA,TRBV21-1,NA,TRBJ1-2,CASSIPQGAEGYTF,TGTGCCAGCAGCATTCCACAGGGGGCCGAGGGCTACACCTTC
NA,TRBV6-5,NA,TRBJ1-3,CASSPSSGNTIYF,TGTGCCAGCAGTCCGTCCTCTGGAAACACCATATATTTT
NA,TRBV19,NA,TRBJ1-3,CASSIIGGGNTIYF,TGTGCCAGTAGTATTATCGGGGGAGGAAACACCATATATTTT
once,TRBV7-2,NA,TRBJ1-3,CASSLAPGAGNTIYF,TGTGCCAGCAGCTTAGCGCCAGGGGCCGGAAACACCATATATTTT
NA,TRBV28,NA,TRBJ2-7,CASSPPSGSYEQYF,TGTGCCAGCAGTCCGCCATCAGGGAGCTACGAGCAGTACTTC
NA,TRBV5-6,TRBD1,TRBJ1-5,CASSLSGTGEQPQHF,TGTGCCAGCAGCCTTTCCGGGACAGGGGAACAGCCCCAGCATTTT
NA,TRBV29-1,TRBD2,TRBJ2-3,CSVEGREGTDTQYF,TGCAGCGTTGAGGGGCGGGAGGGAACAGATACGCAGTATTTT
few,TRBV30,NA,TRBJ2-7,CAWSGTGGEQYF,TGTGCCTGGAGTGGAACTGGAGGAGAGCAGTACTTC
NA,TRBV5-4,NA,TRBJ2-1,CASSLDRGEQFF,TGTGCCAGCAGCCTTGATCGGGGTGAGCAGTTCTTC
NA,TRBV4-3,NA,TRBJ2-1,CASSQYPRGAYNEQFF,TGCGCCAGCAGCCAGTACCCTCGAGGAGCCTACAATGAGCAGTTCTTC
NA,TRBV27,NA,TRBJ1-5,CASSFPGPNQPQHF,TGTGCCAGCAGTTTTCCGGGCCCCAATCAGCCCCAGCATTTT
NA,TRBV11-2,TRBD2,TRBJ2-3,CASSYLAGGGTDTQYF,TGTGCCAGCAGCTACTTAGCGGGAGGAGGGACAGATACGCAGTATTTT
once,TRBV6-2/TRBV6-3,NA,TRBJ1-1,CASSYPRTGVNTEAFF,TGTGCCAGCAGTTACCCCCGTACGGGGGTGAACACTGAAGCTTTCTTT
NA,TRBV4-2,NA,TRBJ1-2,CASSQDLGIYGYTF,TGTGCCAGCAGCCAAGATTTAGGGATTTATGGCTACACCTTC
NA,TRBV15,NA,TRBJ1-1,CATSDSLNTEAFF,TGTGCCACCAGCGACAGCCTTAACACTGAAGCTTTCTTT
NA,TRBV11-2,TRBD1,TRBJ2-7,CASSLANRGEQYF,TGTGCCAGCAGCCTCGCGAACAGGGGCGAGCAGTACTTC
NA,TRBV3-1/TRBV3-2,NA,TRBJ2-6,CASSQDSSGANVLTF,TGTGCCAGCAGCCAAGACAGCTCTGGGGCCAACGTCCTGACTTTC
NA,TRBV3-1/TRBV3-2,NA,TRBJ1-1,CASASGGGTEAFF,TGTGCCAGCGCTTCGGGGGGGGGCACTGAAGCTTTCTTT
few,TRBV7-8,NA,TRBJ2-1,CASSPRRPPFYNEQFF,TGTGCCAGCAGTCCGAGGAGACCCCCATTTTACAATGAGCAGTTCTTC
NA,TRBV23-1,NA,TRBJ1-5,CASSQSGDDSNQPQHF,TGCGCCAGCAGTCAATCAGGGGACGATAGCAATCAGCCCCAGCATTTT
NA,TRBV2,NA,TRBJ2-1,CASSYSNLDNEQFF,TGTGCCAGCAGTTATAGCAATTTAGACAATGAGCAGTTCTTC
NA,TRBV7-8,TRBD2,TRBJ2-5,CASSTRTSGGAWLSRQETQYF,TGTGCCAGCAGCACCCGGACTAGCGGGGGGGCCTGGTTATCCCGCCAAGAGACCCAGTACTTC
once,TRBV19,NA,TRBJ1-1,CASSIPLGTEAFF,TGTGCCAGTAGTATACCACTGGGCACTGAAGCTTTCTTT
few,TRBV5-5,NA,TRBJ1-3,CASSWGVYGNTIYF,TGTGCCAGCAGCTGGGGCGTTTATGGAAACACCATATATTTT
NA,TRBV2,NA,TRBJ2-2,CASSEDSNTGELFF,TGTGCCAGCAGTGAAGATAGCAACACCGGGGAGCTGTTTTTT
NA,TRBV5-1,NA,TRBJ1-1,CASSPGLSLEAFF,TGCGCCAGCAGCCCGGGACTATCCCTTGAAGCTTTCTTT
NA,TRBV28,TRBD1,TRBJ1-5,CASSSGQEGQPQHF,TGTGCCAGCAGCTCCGGACAGGAAGGACAGCCCCAGCATTTT
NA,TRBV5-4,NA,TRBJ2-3,CASSLGADTQYF,TGTGCCAGCAGCCTGGGGGCAGATACGCAGTATTTT